This TCR beta chain was identified in a study of graft-versus-host responses after intestinal transplantation. Study background: The recipients all started with anti-thymocyte globulin induction and then took tacrolimus and steroids for around three years. Study-wide results and caveats: Recipient bone marrow held GvH clones, some seen earlier in ileum or blood.

V lost 5 bases, J lost 2 bases, and 8 bases stayed unmatched. Germline V gene sequence: CDR1 LNHDA, CDR2 SQIVND (reference sequence). This CDR3 region has 15 residues. The method was immunoSEQ multiplex PCR; TCRdb's version includes in-frame clones alone and lacks a portion of them. Among tens of thousands of clones listed, roughly 90% were seen once. A word on this clone: What it recognizes is unknown.

This chain uses TRBV19 with TRBJ1-1; TRBD1 matches at 7 bases. The source material was unstimulated CD4+ T cells sorted from spleen or lymph node cells, sampled before intestinal transplant. The receptor's source is a human donor who received an intestinal transplant. Here the CDR3 reads CASSPDRPPNTEAFF. Here the CDR3 DNA reads TGTGCCAGTAGTCCGGACAGGCCGCCAAACACTGAAGCTTTCTTT.